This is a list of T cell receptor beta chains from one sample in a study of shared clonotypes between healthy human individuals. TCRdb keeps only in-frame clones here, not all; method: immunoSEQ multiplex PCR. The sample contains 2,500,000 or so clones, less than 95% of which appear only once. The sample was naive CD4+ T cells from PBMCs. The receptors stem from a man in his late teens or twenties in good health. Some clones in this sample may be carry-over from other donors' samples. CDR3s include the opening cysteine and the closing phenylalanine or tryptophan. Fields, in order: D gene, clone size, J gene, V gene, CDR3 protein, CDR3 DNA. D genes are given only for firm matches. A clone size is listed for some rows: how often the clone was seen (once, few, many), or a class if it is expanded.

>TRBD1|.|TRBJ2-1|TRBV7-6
CASSSRGREYNEQFF
TGTGCCAGCAGCTCCAGGGGGCGGGAATACAATGAGCAGTTCTTC
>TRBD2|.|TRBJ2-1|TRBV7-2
CASSYTLGLAGAVFF
TGTGCCAGCAGTTACACTTTGGGACTAGCGGGAGCCGTGTTCTTC
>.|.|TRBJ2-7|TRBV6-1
CASSEVRGSEQYF
TGTGCCAGCAGTGAAGTAAGGGGGAGCGAGCAGTACTTC
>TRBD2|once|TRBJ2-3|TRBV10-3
CAISAGLAGYTDTQYF
TGTGCCATCAGTGCGGGACTAGCGGGGTACACAGATACGCAGTATTTT
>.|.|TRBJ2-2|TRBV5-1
CASSLLGSGELFF
TGCGCCAGCAGCTTGCTGGGATCCGGGGAGCTGTTTTTT
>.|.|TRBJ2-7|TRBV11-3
CASSRSGLPYEQYF
TGTGCCAGCAGTCGTTCGGGACTGCCCTACGAGCAGTACTTC
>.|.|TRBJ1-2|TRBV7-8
CASSPIDRPAQGYTF
TGTGCCAGCAGCCCAATAGACAGACCCGCTCAAGGCTACACCTTC
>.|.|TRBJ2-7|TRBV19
CASSMTDEQYF
TGTGCCAGTAGTATGACAGACGAGCAGTACTTC
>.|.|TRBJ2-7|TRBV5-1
CASSFSAGSYEQYF
TGCGCCAGCAGCTTCTCAGCCGGCTCCTACGAGCAGTACTTC
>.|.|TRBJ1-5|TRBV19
CASSGAGLLAGQPQHF
TGTGCCAGTAGTGGAGCCGGGCTTTTGGCGGGTCAGCCCCAGCATTTT
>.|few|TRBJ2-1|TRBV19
CASSTPGGKDNEQFF
TGTGCCAGTAGCACACCGGGCGGGAAGGACAATGAGCAGTTCTTC
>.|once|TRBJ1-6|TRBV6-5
CASSYGWPLHF
TGTGCCAGCAGTTACGGGTGGCCCCTCCACTTT
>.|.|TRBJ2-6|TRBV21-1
CASSPRTSAAPSSGANVLTF
TGTGCCAGCAGCCCCCGGACTAGCGCCGCCCCCAGCTCTGGGGCCAACGTCCTGACTTTC
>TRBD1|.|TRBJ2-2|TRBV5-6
CASSFFRDSQGTGELFF
TGTGCCAGCAGCTTCTTCCGGGACAGTCAAGGCACCGGGGAGCTGTTTTTT
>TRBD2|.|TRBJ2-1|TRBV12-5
CASGGLDSYNEQFF
TGTGCTAGTGGGGGACTAGACTCCTACAATGAGCAGTTCTTC
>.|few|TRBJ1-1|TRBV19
CASSDPGQETEAFF
TGTGCCAGTAGTGACCCGGGACAAGAGACTGAAGCTTTCTTT
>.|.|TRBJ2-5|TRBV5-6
CASSLVQDPQETQYF
TGTGCCAGCAGCTTGGTCCAGGACCCCCAAGAGACCCAGTACTTC
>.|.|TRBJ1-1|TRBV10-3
CAISGRLNTEAFF
TGTGCCATCAGTGGACGGTTGAACACTGAAGCTTTCTTT
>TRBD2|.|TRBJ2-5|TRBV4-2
CASSQVGLAGGGQETQYF
TGTGCCAGCAGCCAGGTGGGACTAGCGGGAGGAGGACAAGAGACCCAGTACTTC
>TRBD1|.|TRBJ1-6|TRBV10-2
CASSEQGQGFSPLHF
TGCGCCAGCAGTGAACAGGGACAGGGATTTTCACCCCTCCACTTT
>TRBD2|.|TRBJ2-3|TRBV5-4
CASTLAGYTDTQYF
TGTGCCAGCACCCTAGCGGGTTACACAGATACGCAGTATTTT
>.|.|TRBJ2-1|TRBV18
CASSPGLYNEQFF
TGTGCCAGCTCACCGGGCCTTTACAATGAGCAGTTCTTC
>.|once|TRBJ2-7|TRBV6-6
CASRGRTINEQYF
TGTGCCAGCAGGGGACGGACCATCAACGAGCAGTACTTC
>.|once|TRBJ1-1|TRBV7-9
CASSLVSTYTEAFF
TGTGCCAGCAGCTTAGTCTCGACTTACACTGAAGCTTTCTTT
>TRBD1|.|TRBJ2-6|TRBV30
CAWSKTGAAIVLTF
TGTGCCTGGAGTAAGACAGGGGCCGCCATCGTCCTGACTTTC
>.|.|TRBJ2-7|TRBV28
CASSWAWGSRSYEQYF
TGTGCCAGCAGTTGGGCCTGGGGTAGCAGGAGCTACGAGCAGTACTTC
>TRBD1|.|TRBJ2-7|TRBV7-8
CASSPRDRHYEQYF
TGTGCCAGCAGCCCGAGGGACAGGCATTACGAGCAGTACTTC
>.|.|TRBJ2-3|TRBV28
CASSLPGGPTDTQYF
TGTGCCAGCAGTCTACCAGGCGGTCCGACAGATACGCAGTATTTT
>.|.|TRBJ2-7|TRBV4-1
CASSPRPVRDLRRDYEQYF
TGCGCCAGCAGCCCCCGCCCAGTAAGGGATTTGAGGAGGGACTACGAGCAGTACTTC
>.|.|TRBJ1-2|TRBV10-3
CAAGGWTGGYTF
TGTGCCGCCGGGGGGTGGACTGGTGGCTACACCTTC
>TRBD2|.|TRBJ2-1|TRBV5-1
CASSFREGQGEQFF
TGCGCCAGCAGCTTTCGGGAGGGCCAGGGTGAGCAGTTCTTC
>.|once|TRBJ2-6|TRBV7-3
CASSPGSGANVLTF
TGTGCCAGCAGCCCTGGGAGTGGGGCCAACGTCCTGACTTTC
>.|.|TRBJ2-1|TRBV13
CASSLGGIDEQFF
TGTGCCAGCAGCTTAGGGGGGATCGATGAGCAGTTCTTC
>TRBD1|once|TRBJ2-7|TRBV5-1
CASKRDSTYEQYF
TGCGCCAGCAAAAGGGACAGCACCTACGAGCAGTACTTC
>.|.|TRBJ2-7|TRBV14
CASSQPGSYEQYF
TGTGCCAGCAGCCAGCCAGGGTCCTACGAGCAGTACTTC
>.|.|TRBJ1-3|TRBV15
CATSRDPRPGNTIYF
TGTGCCACCAGCAGAGATCCTAGGCCTGGAAACACCATATATTTT
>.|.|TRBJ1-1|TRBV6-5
CASRRDSLNTEAFF
TGTGCCAGCAGAAGAGACAGCCTGAACACTGAAGCTTTCTTT
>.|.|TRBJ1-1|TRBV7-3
CASSLLGGGSREAFF
TGTGCCAGCAGCCTCTTGGGGGGAGGCTCTCGTGAAGCTTTCTTT
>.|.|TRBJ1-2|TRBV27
CASSLWDKGTGYTF
TGTGCCAGCAGTTTATGGGACAAGGGGACTGGCTACACCTTC
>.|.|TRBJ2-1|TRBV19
CASSSLTRKTYNEQFF
TGTGCCAGTAGTTCCCTTACTCGGAAAACCTACAATGAGCAGTTCTTC
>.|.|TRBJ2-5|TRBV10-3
CAISVLQNQETQYF
TGTGCCATCAGTGTATTACAAAACCAAGAGACCCAGTACTTC
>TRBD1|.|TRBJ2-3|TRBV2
CASRDSRTDTQYF
TGTGCCAGCCGGGACAGTCGCACAGATACGCAGTATTTT
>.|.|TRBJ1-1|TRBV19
CASSYLFLGGSRRLNTEAFF
TGTGCCAGTAGTTATCTTTTTCTGGGGGGCTCCCGGAGGCTTAACACTGAAGCTTTCTTT
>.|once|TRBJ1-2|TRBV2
CASMREAVGGYTF
TGTGCCAGCATGAGGGAGGCAGTGGGTGGCTACACCTTC
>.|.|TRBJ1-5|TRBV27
CASTPIPAMVNAKRQPQHF
TGTGCCAGCACCCCAATCCCGGCGATGGTAAATGCAAAAAGGCAGCCCCAGCATTTT
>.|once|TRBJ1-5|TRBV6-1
CAIAGPNQPQHF
TGTGCCATTGCGGGGCCCAATCAGCCCCAGCATTTT